The 18 T cell receptor beta chains below come from one sample, sequenced in a study of response to subunit inactivated influenza vaccine. TCRdb re-called the RT-PCR reads with MiXCR, one entry per CDR3 protein. In the table there are 650,000 to 700,000 distinct CDR3 sequences, more than 15% of which are singletons. Here the sequenced sample was PBMCs from blood, taken 12 days after vaccination. The origin of the receptors is a man in his fifties who received an inactivated influenza vaccine.

This clonotype was counted many times. The rearrangement joins TRBV5-1 to TRBJ2-7, with D perhaps matching TRBD1 (6 bases). The CDR3 extends over 15 amino acids. Germline assignment: CDR1 SGHRS and CDR2 YFSETQ. Trimming cost V 4 bases and J 0 bases, with 14 bases left between them. CDR3: CASSLRTEPSYEQYF. As DNA, the CDR3 is TGCGCCAGCAGCCTTAGGACAGAACCCTCCTACGAGCAGTACTTC.

This rearrangement joins TRBV7-2 to TRBJ2-5; 8 nucleotides line up with TRBD1. The CDR3 is 13 amino acids. Per the germline V gene, CDR1 is SGHTA and CDR2 is FQGNSA. The J segment lost 2 bases and the V segment lost 8 bases, leaving 4 bases of the junction unmatched. In DNA form, the CDR3 reads TGTGCCAGCCGGGGGACAGGACAAGAGACCCAGTACTTC. This sequence encodes CASRGTGQETQYF.

This clonotype was counted many times. V is TRBV7-2 and J is TRBJ2-5; TRBD2 matches 7 bases. Germline lookup yields CDR1 SGHTA and CDR2 FQGNSA. With 5 bases clipped from V and 5 bases from J, the junction kept 8 bases outside the gene matches. The CDR3 has 14 residues. This CDR3 reads CASSRATSDETQYF. In DNA form, the CDR3 reads TGTGCCAGCAGCCGAGCCACTAGCGACGAGACCCAGTACTTC.

The CDR3 bases are TGCAGTGCTAGGGGGCCCAACGAGCAGTACTTC. Amino acids: CSARGPNEQYF. The chain links TRBV20-1 to TRBJ2-7; a weak D match, TRBD1 (5 bases). The length of the CDR3 is 11 residues. V lost 3 bases, J lost 5 bases, and 8 bases lay in between. Germline V gene sequence: CDR1 DFQATT, CDR2 SNEGSKA (reference sequence).

This chain joins TRBV4-2 and TRBJ1-5; TRBD1 aligns across 12 bases. The trim removed 3 bases at V and 5 bases at J, leaving 14 bases unmatched. The V gene's germline CDR1 is LGHNA and CDR2 YNFKEQ. CDR3 length: 19 amino acids. The CDR3 region is CASSQEMGQGAIWDQPQHF. CDR3 DNA sequence: TGTGCCAGCAGCCAGGAAATGGGACAGGGGGCGATTTGGGATCAGCCCCAGCATTTT.

The chain carries TRBV4-1 and TRBJ2-7; D perhaps matches TRBD1 (6 bases). The V gene lost 4 bases and the J gene lost 3 bases, with 16 bases spanning the gap. The CDR3 has 15 residues. CDR1 MGHRA and CDR2 YSYEKL come from the germline V gene. CDR3 nucleotide sequence: TGCGCCAGCAGCCCCCTGTACAGGGTGGACTACGAGCAGTACTTC. This sequence encodes CASSPLYRVDYEQYF.

There are a few counts of this clonotype. V usage is TRBV15 and J usage is TRBJ2-7; D is ambiguous. The V and J ends lost 8 bases and 0 bases respectively, with 14 bases between them. The CDR3 covers 14 residues. Germline CDR1 is LNHNV and CDR2 is YYDKDF (reference sequence). The CDR3 nucleotides read TGTGCCACCGGCTTCGGGTCGAGCTCCTACGAGCAGTACTTC. It is translated as CATGFGSSSYEQYF.

This clonotype turned up a few times. This chain uses TRBV4-3 with TRBJ1-1; 7 nucleotides match TRBD1. This CDR3 region has 15 residues. Per the germline V gene, CDR1 is LGHNA and CDR2 is YSLEER. The J segment lost 3 bases and the V segment lost 0 bases, leaving 4 bases of the junction unmatched. The CDR3 spells CASSQETGTYTEAFF. The CDR3 region has the DNA TGCGCCAGCAGCCAAGAGACAGGGACATACACTGAAGCTTTCTTT.

The CDR3 DNA is TGTGCCAGCAGCTTAGGCTTTCGAGGCTCCGGTGCGAACACCGGGGAGCTGTTTTTT. Translation gives CASSLGFRGSGANTGELFF. This chain links TRBV11-1 with TRBJ2-2; no reliable D call. Germline assignment: CDR1 SGHAT and CDR2 FQDESV (reference sequence). This CDR3 is built from 19 residues. Trimming shortened V by 1 base and J by 0 bases, and 18 bases separated the two germline ends.

The rearrangement joins TRBV12-3 or TRBV12-4 to TRBJ2-1; 9 nucleotides agree with TRBD1. CDR3 size: 15 residues. V trimming: 6 bases; J trimming: 7 bases; junction bases outside the gene matches: 10. CDR3 in DNA: TGTGCCAGCAGCGCCGGGACAGGGTGGGATAATGAGCAGTTCTTC. Residues: CASSAGTGWDNEQFF.

A few counts support this clonotype. Here the CDR3 reads CSVSSGGEAFF. In nucleotides, the CDR3 is TGCAGCGTTAGTAGCGGGGGTGAAGCTTTCTTT. This chain joins TRBV29-1 and TRBJ1-1; D possibly corresponds to TRBD1 (5 bases). The CDR3 totals 11 residues. Germline V CDR1 and CDR2: SQVTM, ANQGSEA. The ends were cut back, 5 bases at V and 7 bases at J, with 11 bases in the middle.

This clonotype occurred many times. The gene calls are TRBV3-1 and TRBJ2-7; D possibly corresponds to TRBD1 (6 bases). Germline-derived CDR1 and CDR2 are LGHDT and YNNKEL (reference sequence). The CDR3 consists of 14 residues. The V end lost 1 base, the J end lost 2 bases, and 9 bases lay between the germline ends. The CDR3 DNA reads TGTGCCAGCAGCCAAGTTACAGGGCCCTACGAGCAGTACTTC. Amino acid sequence: CASSQVTGPYEQYF.

This clonotype was counted a few times. V usage is TRBV18 and J usage is TRBJ2-7; D call uncertain. Germline CDR1 KGHSH, CDR2 LQKENI. V shed 0 bases and J shed 4 bases, with 10 bases lying between them. The CDR3 has 14 amino acids. CDR3 sequence reads: CASSPPAVVYEQYF. CDR3 coding DNA: TGTGCCAGCTCACCACCGGCAGTTGTGTACGAGCAGTACTTC.

The sample holds a few counts of this clonotype. V usage is TRBV5-1 and J usage is TRBJ1-3, with a tentative D call TRBD1 (5 bases). The CDR3 covers 19 residues. CDR1 SGHRS and CDR2 YFSETQ come from the germline V gene. Trimming took off 0 bases at V and 0 bases at J, with 19 bases between the two ends. The CDR3 DNA follows: TGCGCCAGCAGCTTGGGGGTGGGACCCCTATTTTTCTCTGGAAACACCATATATTTT. Translated, it gives CASSLGVGPLFFSGNTIYF.

The J gene is TRBJ1-2, the V gene TRBV6-2 or TRBV6-3; D is unclear. The V gene lost 5 bases and the J gene lost 6 bases, with 7 bases spanning the gap. Per germline, CDR1 MNHEY and CDR2 SVGEGT. This CDR3 spans 11 amino acids. The CDR3 coding sequence is TGTGCCAGCAGTCAGTGGGATGGCTACACCTTC. This codes for CASSQWDGYTF.

This clonotype was observed a handful of times. CDR3 region: CASSLRLDTYNEQFF. CDR3 bases: TGTGCCAGCAGCTTGAGACTGGATACCTACAATGAGCAGTTCTTC. The chain links TRBV5-8 to TRBJ2-1; D not certain. The V end was cut by 1 base, the J end by 2 bases, with 10 bases between. The CDR3 loop spans 15 amino acids. Germline V gene lookup returns CDR1 SGHTS and CDR2 YDEGEE. The full variable domain, rest sourced from reference TRBV5-8 and TRBJ2-1, is EAGVTQSPTHLIKTRGQQATLRCSPISGHTSVYWYQQALGLGLQFLLWYDEGEERNRGNFPPRFSGRQFPNYSSELNVNALELEDSALYLCASSLRLDTYNEQFFGPGTRLTVL.

V and J are TRBV20-1 and TRBJ2-5; the D is unclear. CDR3 length equals 11 residues. CDR1 is DFQATT and CDR2 is SNEGSKA in the germline V gene (reference sequence). The V gene lost 8 bases and the J gene lost 1 base, with 8 bases spanning the gap. DNA of the CDR3: TGCAGTATCATGAGCCAAGAGACCCAGTACTTC. Translating it yields CSIMSQETQYF.

This clonotype showed up just a few times. The V call is TRBV20-1, the J call TRBJ2-3; 12 bases are shared with TRBD1. Germline V gene data show CDR1 as DFQATT and CDR2 as SNEGSKA (reference sequence). CDR3 length equals 15 residues. With V trimmed by 4 bases and J by 5 bases, 7 bases remained unmatched. The CDR3 region has the DNA TGCAGTGCTAAGACGGGACAGGGGGCATTAGATACGCAGTATTTT. It encodes CSAKTGQGALDTQYF.